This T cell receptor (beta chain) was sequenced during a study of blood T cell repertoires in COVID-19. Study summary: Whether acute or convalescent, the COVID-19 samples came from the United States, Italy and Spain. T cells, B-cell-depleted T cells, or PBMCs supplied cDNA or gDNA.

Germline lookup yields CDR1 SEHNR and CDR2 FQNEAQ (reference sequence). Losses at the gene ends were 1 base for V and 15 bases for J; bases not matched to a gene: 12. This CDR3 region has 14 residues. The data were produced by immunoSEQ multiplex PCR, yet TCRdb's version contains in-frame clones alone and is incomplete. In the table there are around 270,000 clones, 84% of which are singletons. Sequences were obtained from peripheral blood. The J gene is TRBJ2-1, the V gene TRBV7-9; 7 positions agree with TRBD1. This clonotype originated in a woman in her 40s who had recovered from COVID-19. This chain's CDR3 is CASSLERTGLSRFF. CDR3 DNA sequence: TGTGCCAGCAGCTTAGAGAGGACAGGCCTTTCGAGGTTCTTC.